Listed here is a single T cell receptor beta chain. Its antigen target is currently unknown. The sample holds no much larger clone one base away, and base qualities are not on file. The CDR3 goes from the cysteine to the phenylalanine over 15 residues. Just CDR3 DNA is preserved here, 45 bases in frame from base 1. CDR1 and CDR2 are drawn from the germline V gene (reference sequence): SGHNT, YYREEE. The V and J ends are trimmed by 0 bases and 1 base, leaving 10 bases between them. The data stem from a study of PD-L1 blockade in urothelial cancer (dated by TCRdb to 2017 to 2019). Regarding the complete study: Therapy was started at some point between 2013 and 2015 for all patients, and atezolizumab 1,200 mg was administered intravenously every 3 weeks. About 90% of the roughly 29 patients were identified as males with urothelial cancer of bladder origin, and a prior smoking history was reported by 18 of 29 patients. Patients had an ECOG performance status of 0 or 1 and had received between 0 and 3 prior chemotherapy regimens. Blood samples were analyzed at 3 weeks after treatment start (second dose) and at 6 weeks after treatment start. Blood samples gave median yields of about 150,000 T cells and more than 80,000 unique TCRs, along with a median clonality of 0.080. The study, an exploratory multi-omic analysis, examined somatic, immune and clinical correlates of response to PD-L1 blockade with atezolizumab in urothelial cancer. TCR sequencing covered pretreatment tumor samples and matched, serially collected peripheral blood taken before and after atezolizumab treatment. Durable clinical benefit was defined as progression-free survival longer than 6 months, and TCR features were also tested against progression-free and overall survival. Whole exome sequencing and RNA sequencing of pretreatment tumors were performed alongside TCR sequencing in the same patients. Durable clinical benefit was achieved by nine patients but not by the remaining 20. Pretreatment blood TCR-seq was available for fewer than 30 patients, at least one posttreatment blood collection was obtained for 24 patients, and tumor TCR-seq was available for 24 patients. Here is what the overall study found, with its caveats: Greater expansion of tumor-associated TCR clones in peripheral blood 3 weeks after the start of treatment was observed in patients with durable benefit (n of about 21, p = 0.022). A pretreatment peripheral blood TCR clonality below the median was linked to improved progression-free and overall survival. Because of the small sample size (n ≈ 31) and the many exploratory analyses performed, the results are intended to be regarded as hypothesis-generating.

Synthetic TCR analog templates were spiked into each PCR so that absolute template abundance could be estimated from read counts. The immunoSEQ assay was used to amplify TCRbeta CDR3 regions from genomic DNA with bias-controlled V and J gene primers. Rearranged TCRbeta segments were sequenced at approximately 20X coverage. The paper's data handling went like this. Sequencing errors were corrected by clustering and CDR3s were annotated against IMGT to assign V, D and J genes. Downstream analyses used only productive TCRbeta rearrangements, leaving out any out-of-frame or stop-codon sequences. Clonality was calculated as one minus the Shannon entropy normalized by the log of the number of unique productive sequences. Clones differing between time points or between blood and tumor were identified using Fisher's exact test with Benjamini-Hochberg correction, with an adjusted p below 0.01 applied as the threshold. Imported from immuneACCESS, the table was reduced by TCRdb to in-frame sequences with V and J called. These copies leave out some clones; in studies compared against another copy, an unresolved V gene accounts for under half, and the cause of the remainder is not known. The D gene and trimming were derived from the DNA, and the V and J assignments and clone size from that table. Present in this sample are under 70,000 clones, 80% to 90% of which were seen just once. In total, the top ten clones hold more than 1.5% of the sample.

The time point label of this sample denotes: pretreatment peripheral blood. The cohort included roughly 30 patients with locally advanced or metastatic urothelial carcinoma who were treated at Memorial Sloan Kettering on a trial protocol. Peripheral blood mononuclear cells were collected pretreatment and during treatment, with between 1 and 8 total time points obtained per patient. The Qiagen DNeasy Blood extraction kit was used to purify genomic DNA from total PBMCs and tumor samples. Collected pretreatment and during treatment, PBMCs were isolated and stored as previously described. The rearranged segments are TRBV5-4 and TRBJ2-5, and TRBD2 may be the D gene, going by 5 matching bases. This TCR came from a man in his 70s with urothelial cancer. This material consisted of PBMCs, taken around atezolizumab (anti-PD-L1) treatment. The DNA sequence is TGTGCCAGCAGCTTGGGGTCGGGAATCCAAGAGACCCAGTACTTC. It is translated as CASSLGSGIQETQYF. The CDR3 plus the reference TRBV5-4 and TRBJ2-5 genes for the other parts give the full variable domain: ETGVTQSPTHLIKTRGQQVTLRCSSQSGHNTVSWYQQALGQGPQFIFQYYREEENGRGNFPPRFSGLQFPNYSSELNVNALELDDSALYLCASSLGSGIQETQYFGPGTRLLVL.